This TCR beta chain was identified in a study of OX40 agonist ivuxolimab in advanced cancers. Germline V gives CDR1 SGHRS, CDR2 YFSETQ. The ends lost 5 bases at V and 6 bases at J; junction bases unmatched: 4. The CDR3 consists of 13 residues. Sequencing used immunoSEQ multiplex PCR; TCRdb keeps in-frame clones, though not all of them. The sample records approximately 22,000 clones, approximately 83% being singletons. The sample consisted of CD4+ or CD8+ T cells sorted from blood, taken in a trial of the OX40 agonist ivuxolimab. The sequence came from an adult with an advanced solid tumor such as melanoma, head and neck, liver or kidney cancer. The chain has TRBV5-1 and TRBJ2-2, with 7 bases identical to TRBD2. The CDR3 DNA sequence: TGCGCCAGCAGGTGGGGAGGGCCCGGGGAGCTGTTTTTT. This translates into CASRWGGPGELFF.